The text below deals with one T cell receptor (beta chain). Its antigen is not known. The entry originates in a study of cytomegalovirus exposure and HLA in healthy donors. A multiplex PCR was run with 60 Vbeta primers and 13 Jbeta primers. Profiled with immunoSEQ multiplex PCR; TCRdb holds only in-frame clones, not every one. This table has approximately 69,000 clones, 70% to 75% appearing once. CDR1 MDHEN and CDR2 SYDVKM come from the germline V gene. The CDR3 totals 14 residues. The V segment lost 6 bases and the J segment 4 bases; nucleotides outside the gene matches: 4. Whole-study findings and limits: In a later analysis, HLA-associated beta chains showed higher expansion and lower generation probabilities than comparable chains.

This chain links TRBV28 with TRBJ2-1; 9 bases agree with TRBD2. The origin of this receptor is a woman aged 30 to 39 in good health and CMV-seropositive. The sequenced material came from PBMCs. The CDR3 reads CASRIAGVYNEQFF. CDR3 coding DNA: TGTGCCAGCAGGATAGCGGGAGTTTACAATGAGCAGTTCTTC.